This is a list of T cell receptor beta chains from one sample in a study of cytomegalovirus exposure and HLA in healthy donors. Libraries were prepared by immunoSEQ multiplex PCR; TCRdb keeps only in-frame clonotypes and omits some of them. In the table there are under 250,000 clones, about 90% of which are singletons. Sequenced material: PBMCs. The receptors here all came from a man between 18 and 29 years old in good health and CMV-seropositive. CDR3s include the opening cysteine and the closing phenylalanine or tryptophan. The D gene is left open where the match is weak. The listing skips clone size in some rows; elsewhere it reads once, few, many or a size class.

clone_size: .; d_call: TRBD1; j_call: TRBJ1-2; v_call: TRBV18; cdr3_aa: CASSPFPLKTGILYGYTF; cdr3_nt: TGTGCCAGCTCACCATTCCCTCTAAAGACAGGGATCCTCTATGGCTACACCTTC
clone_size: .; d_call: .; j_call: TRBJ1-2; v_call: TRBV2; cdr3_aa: CASTRVRGYGYTF; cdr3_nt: TGTGCCAGCACCCGCGTGAGGGGATATGGCTACACCTTC
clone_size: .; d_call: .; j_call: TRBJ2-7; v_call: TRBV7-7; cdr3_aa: CASSLGSLADYEQYF; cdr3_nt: TGTGCCAGCAGCTTAGGATCCCTCGCCGACTACGAGCAGTACTTC
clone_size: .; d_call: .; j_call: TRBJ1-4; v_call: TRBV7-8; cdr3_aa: CASSSEYFEKLFF; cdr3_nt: TGTGCCAGCAGCTCGGAGTATTTTGAAAAACTGTTTTTT
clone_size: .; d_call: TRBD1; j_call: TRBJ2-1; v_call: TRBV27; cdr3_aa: CASSMKGTGVNEQFF; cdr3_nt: TGTGCCAGCAGCATGAAGGGGACAGGGGTGAATGAGCAGTTCTTC
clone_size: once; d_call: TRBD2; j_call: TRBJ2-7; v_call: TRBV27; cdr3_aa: CASTGSGRSGEQYF; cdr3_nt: TGTGCCAGCACTGGAAGCGGGAGGTCTGGCGAGCAGTACTTC
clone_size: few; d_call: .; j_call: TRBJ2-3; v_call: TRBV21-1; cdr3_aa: CASSSVGLSGRTDTQYF; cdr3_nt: TGTGCCAGCAGCTCGGTGGGGCTATCGGGACGCACAGATACGCAGTATTTT
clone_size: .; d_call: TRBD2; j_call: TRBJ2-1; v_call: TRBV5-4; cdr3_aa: CASSFGSSGKVNEQFF; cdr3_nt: TGTGCCAGCAGCTTTGGATCTAGCGGGAAAGTTAATGAGCAGTTCTTC
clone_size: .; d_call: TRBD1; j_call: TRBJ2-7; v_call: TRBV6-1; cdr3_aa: CASRGTASYEQYF; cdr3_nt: TGTGCCAGCAGGGGGACAGCCTCCTACGAGCAGTACTTC
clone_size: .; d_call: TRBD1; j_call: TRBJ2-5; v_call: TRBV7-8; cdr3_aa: CASSPHGQGARETQYF; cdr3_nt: TGTGCCAGCAGCCCACACGGACAGGGGGCTCGTGAGACCCAGTACTTC
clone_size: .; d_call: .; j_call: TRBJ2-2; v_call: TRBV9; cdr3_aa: CASSAIGGTGELFF; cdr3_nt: TGTGCCAGCAGCGCCATAGGGGGCACCGGGGAGCTGTTTTTT
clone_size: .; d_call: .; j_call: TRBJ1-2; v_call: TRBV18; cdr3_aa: CASSPNRRAWGYGYTF; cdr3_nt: TGTGCCAGCTCACCAAATAGGCGGGCCTGGGGCTATGGCTACACCTTC
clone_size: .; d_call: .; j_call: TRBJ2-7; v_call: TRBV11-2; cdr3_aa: CASSLDPGTYEQYF; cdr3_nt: TGTGCCAGCAGCTTAGACCCAGGGACCTACGAGCAGTACTTC
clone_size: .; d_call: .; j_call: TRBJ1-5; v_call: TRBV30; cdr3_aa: CAWSVGTSGLQPQHF; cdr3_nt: TGTGCCTGGAGTGTAGGGACCTCAGGGCTTCAGCCCCAGCATTTT
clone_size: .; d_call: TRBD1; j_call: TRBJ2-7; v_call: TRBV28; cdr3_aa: CASRTGTGSYEQYF; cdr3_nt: TGTGCCAGCAGAACCGGGACAGGGTCCTACGAGCAGTACTTC
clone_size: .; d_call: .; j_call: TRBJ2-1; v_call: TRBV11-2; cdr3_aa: CASSLTDGVPTYNEQFF; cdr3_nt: TGTGCCAGCAGCTTAACCGACGGGGTGCCCACCTACAATGAGCAGTTCTTC
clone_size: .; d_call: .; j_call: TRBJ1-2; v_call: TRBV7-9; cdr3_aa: CASSLAPVPTNYGYTF; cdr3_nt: TGTGCCAGCAGCTTAGCGCCAGTCCCCACTAACTATGGCTACACCTTC
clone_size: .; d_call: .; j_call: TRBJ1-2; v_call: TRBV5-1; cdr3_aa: CASSLARGPYYGYTF; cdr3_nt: TGCGCCAGCAGCCTGGCGAGGGGCCCCTACTATGGCTACACCTTC
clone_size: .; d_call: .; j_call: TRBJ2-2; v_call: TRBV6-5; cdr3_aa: CASSYGINTGELFF; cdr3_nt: TGTGCCAGCAGTTACGGGATAAACACCGGGGAGCTGTTTTTT
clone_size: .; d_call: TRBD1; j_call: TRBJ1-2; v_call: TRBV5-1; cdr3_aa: CASSGPTGANDYGYTF; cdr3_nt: TGCGCCAGCAGCGGACCGACAGGGGCGAACGACTATGGCTACACCTTC
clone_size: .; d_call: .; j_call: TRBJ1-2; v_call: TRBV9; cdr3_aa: CASSVGSSYGYTF; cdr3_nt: TGTGCCAGCAGCGTTGGAAGTTCCTATGGCTACACCTTC
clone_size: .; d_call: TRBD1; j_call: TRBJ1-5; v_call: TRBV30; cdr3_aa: CAWSAGGKGPQHF; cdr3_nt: TGTGCCTGGAGTGCAGGGGGGAAAGGGCCCCAGCATTTT
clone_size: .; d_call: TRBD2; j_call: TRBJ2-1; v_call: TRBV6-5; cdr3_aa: CASRWLAGGANEQFF; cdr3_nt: TGTGCCAGCAGATGGCTAGCGGGAGGAGCCAATGAGCAGTTCTTC
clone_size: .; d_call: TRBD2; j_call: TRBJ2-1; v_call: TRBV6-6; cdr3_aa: CASRASGTSGSGEQFF; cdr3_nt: TGTGCCAGCAGGGCGTCCGGGACTAGCGGGAGTGGAGAGCAGTTCTTC
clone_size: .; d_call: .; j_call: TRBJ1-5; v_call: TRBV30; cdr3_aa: CAWSVQGSMPQHF; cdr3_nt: TGTGCCTGGAGTGTACAGGGATCCATGCCCCAGCATTTT
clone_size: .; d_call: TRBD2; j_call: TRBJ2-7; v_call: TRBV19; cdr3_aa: CASSGVAGPYEQYF; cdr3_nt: TGTGCCAGTAGTGGAGTAGCGGGACCTTACGAGCAGTACTTC
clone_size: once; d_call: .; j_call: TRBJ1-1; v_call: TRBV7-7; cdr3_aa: CASSLGQNTEAFF; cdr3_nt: TGTGCCAGCAGCTTGGGCCAGAACACTGAAGCTTTCTTT
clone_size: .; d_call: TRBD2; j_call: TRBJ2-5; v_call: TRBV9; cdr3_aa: CASSARPGGGETQYF; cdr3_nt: TGTGCCAGCAGCGCGAGACCTGGGGGGGGAGAGACCCAGTACTTC
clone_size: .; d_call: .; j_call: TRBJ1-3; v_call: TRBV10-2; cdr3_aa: CASGSGNTIYF; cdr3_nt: TGCGCCAGCGGTTCTGGAAACACCATATATTTT
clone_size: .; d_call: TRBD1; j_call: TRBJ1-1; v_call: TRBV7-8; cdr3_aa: CASSLRGQSDTEAFF; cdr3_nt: TGTGCCAGCAGCCTGAGGGGACAGAGTGACACTGAAGCTTTCTTT
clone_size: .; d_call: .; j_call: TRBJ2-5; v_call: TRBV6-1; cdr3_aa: CASAPGVETQYF; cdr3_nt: TGTGCCAGTGCCCCAGGGGTGGAGACCCAGTACTTC
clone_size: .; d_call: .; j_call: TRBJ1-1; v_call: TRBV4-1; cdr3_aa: CASTQTWEGTEAFF; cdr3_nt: TGCGCCAGCACCCAAACGTGGGAGGGCACTGAAGCTTTCTTT
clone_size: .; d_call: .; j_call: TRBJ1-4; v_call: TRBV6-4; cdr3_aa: CASSDRHNEKLFF; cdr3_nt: TGTGCCAGCAGTGACAGGCATAATGAAAAACTGTTTTTT
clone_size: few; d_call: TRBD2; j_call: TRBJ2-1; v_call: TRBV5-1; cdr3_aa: CASSFGGRGNNEQFF; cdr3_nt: TGCGCCAGCAGCTTTGGCGGGAGGGGGAACAATGAGCAGTTCTTC
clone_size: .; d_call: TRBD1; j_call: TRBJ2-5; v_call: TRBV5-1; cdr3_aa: CASSLAHDRVQETQYF; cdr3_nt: TGCGCCAGCAGCTTGGCCCACGACAGGGTCCAAGAGACCCAGTACTTC
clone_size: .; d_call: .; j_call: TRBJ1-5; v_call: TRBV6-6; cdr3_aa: CASRRVSQPQHF; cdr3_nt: TGTGCCAGCAGGAGGGTAAGTCAGCCCCAGCATTTT
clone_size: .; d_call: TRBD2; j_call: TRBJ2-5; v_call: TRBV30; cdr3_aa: CAWSGQLAGGPATQYF; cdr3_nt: TGTGCCTGGAGTGGCCAACTAGCGGGAGGGCCGGCGACCCAGTACTTC
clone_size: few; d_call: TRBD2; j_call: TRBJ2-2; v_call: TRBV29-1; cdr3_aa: CSVVTSGRPDTGELFF; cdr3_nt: TGCAGCGTTGTAACTAGCGGGAGACCGGACACCGGGGAGCTGTTTTTT
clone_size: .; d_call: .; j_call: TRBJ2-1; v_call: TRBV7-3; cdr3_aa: CASSFVGYNEQFF; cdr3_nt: TGTGCCAGCAGCTTCGTCGGGTACAATGAGCAGTTCTTC
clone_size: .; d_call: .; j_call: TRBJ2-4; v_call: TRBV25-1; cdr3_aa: CASKGEYSKNIQYF; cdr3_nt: TGTGCCAGCAAAGGTGAATATTCCAAAAACATTCAGTACTTC
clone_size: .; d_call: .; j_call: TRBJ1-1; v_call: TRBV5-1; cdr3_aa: CASSAGTLTEAFF; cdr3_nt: TGCGCCAGCAGCGCCGGGACCCTCACTGAAGCTTTCTTT
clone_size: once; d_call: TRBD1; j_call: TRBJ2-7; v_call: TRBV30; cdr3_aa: CACTGQGRVEQYF; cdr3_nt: TGTGCCTGCACGGGACAGGGACGGGTCGAGCAGTACTTC
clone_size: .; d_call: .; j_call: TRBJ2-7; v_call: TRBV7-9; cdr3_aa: CASSSGWTVSSYEQYF; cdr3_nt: TGTGCCAGCAGCTCCGGGTGGACGGTGAGCTCCTACGAGCAGTACTTC
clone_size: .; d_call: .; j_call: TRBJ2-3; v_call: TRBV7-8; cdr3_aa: CASSLAAGRSTDTQYF; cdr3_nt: TGTGCCAGCAGCTTAGCGGCGGGCCGGAGCACAGATACGCAGTATTTT
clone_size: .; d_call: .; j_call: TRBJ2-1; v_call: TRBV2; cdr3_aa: CASSEALRDAPAEQFF; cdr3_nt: TGTGCCAGCAGTGAAGCGCTTCGGGATGCCCCGGCTGAGCAGTTCTTC
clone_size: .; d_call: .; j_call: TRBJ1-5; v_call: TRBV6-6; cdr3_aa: CASSYIRQGNQPQHF; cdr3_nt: TGTGCCAGCAGTTACATTCGGCAGGGCAATCAGCCCCAGCATTTT
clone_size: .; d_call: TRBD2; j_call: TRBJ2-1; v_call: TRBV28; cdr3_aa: CASGTSGKYNEQFF; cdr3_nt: TGTGCCAGTGGGACTAGCGGGAAATACAATGAGCAGTTCTTC
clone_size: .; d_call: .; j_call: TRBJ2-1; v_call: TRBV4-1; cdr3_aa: CASSQVGRNEQFF; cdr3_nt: TGCGCCAGCAGCCAAGTCGGTCGGAATGAGCAGTTCTTC
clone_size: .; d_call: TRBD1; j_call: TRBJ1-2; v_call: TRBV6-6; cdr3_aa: CASSYSLDRGEGYTF; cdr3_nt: TGTGCCAGCAGTTACTCATTGGACAGGGGGGAGGGCTACACCTTC
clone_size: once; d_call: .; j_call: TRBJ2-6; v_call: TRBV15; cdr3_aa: CATSTMQLGAGANVLTF; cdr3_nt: TGTGCCACCAGCACTATGCAGCTAGGGGCTGGGGCCAACGTCCTGACTTTC
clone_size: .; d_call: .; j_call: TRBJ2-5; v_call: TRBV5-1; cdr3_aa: CASSLSRAEETQYF; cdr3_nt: TGCGCCAGCAGCTTGAGTCGGGCCGAAGAGACCCAGTACTTC
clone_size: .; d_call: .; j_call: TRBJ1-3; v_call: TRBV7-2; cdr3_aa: CASSRTSRSLLSSGNTIYF; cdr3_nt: TGTGCCAGCAGCCGGACGTCCCGGAGCCTTTTAAGCTCTGGAAACACCATATATTTT